This T cell receptor (beta chain) was obtained from a study of response to subunit inactivated influenza vaccine. Study observations and caveats: T cells newly recruited by each seasonal influenza vaccination are few, the authors suggested.

Germline V gene data show CDR1 as SGHDN and CDR2 as FVKESK. This CDR3 is 15 amino acids long. The V and J ends lost 3 bases and 0 bases respectively, with 10 bases between them. TCRdb re-called the RT-PCR reads through MiXCR, storing one row per CDR3 protein. The sample holds about 300,000 distinct CDR3 sequences, 21% seen once. This clonotype was observed a few times. The antigen remains unidentified. The sample was PBMCs from blood, taken roughly 20 months after vaccination. This sequence was found in a man aged 50 to 75 who received an inactivated influenza vaccine. The chain has TRBV14 and TRBJ2-3; weak D call: TRBD2 (6 bases). The CDR3 DNA follows: TGTGCCAGCAGCCAGATAGCGGCTAGCACAGATACGCAGTATTTT. Translating gives CASSQIAASTDTQYF.